The sequence of this T cell receptor (beta chain) was determined in a study of blood T cells in healthy people across ages. The CDR3 spans 17 residues. J gave up 5 bases and V 4 bases, and 15 bases lay outside the gene matches. CDR1 is MGHRA and CDR2 is YSYEKL in the germline V gene. This clonotype turned up a few times. For the second PCR, which ran for about 7 to 11 cycles, a sample-barcoded 5' primer and a J-beta primer mix were used. TCRdb ran MiXCR on the 5' RACE reads and lists one entry per CDR3 protein. The sample holds around 990,000 distinct CDR3 sequences; under 30% are singletons and the top ten take less than 0.85%. These data were also filed under a second study, of T cells of mothers and their children.

The sequence was collected from a girl aged 2 to 9 in good health. The chain combines TRBV4-1 with TRBJ2-5; 8 bases map to TRBD2. Sequenced material: blood. The CDR3 DNA reads as TGCGCCAGCAGCCCAGTCCCTAGCGGGTCAAACGGGGAGACCCAGTACTTC. This gives the protein CASSPVPSGSNGETQYF.